Given below is one TCR beta chain in context. Original processing methods: Using reference gene primer amplification, nucleated cell counts were estimated. Produced via immunoSEQ multiplex PCR; TCRdb's table is partial and in-frame only. From that table come the V and J calls and clone size; the DNA was used to work out D and trimming. The sample lists about 150,000 clones; roughly nine tenths were seen once. This sample was taken from a study of blood T cell repertoires in COVID-19. Study-wide context: T cells, B-cell-depleted T cells, or PBMCs provided the cDNA or gDNA that served as material.

Per the germline V gene, CDR1 is SQVTM and CDR2 is ANQGSEA. V was cut by 4 bases and J by 2 bases, with 11 bases left in between. The CDR3 is 14 amino acids. The chain joins TRBV29-1 to TRBJ2-2, with a tentative D call TRBD2 (6 bases). The sequenced sample was peripheral blood. The clonotype originates from a woman in her 70s with acute or convalescent COVID-19. CDR3 sequence (DNA): TGCAGCGTTGGGAGGGGATCCAACACCGGGGAGCTGTTTTTT. Amino acid sequence: CSVGRGSNTGELFF.